The clone carrying this T cell receptor beta chain was observed at least ten times. The PBMCs studied were ones that came from around 10 ml fresh peripheral blood. V gave up 4 bases and J gave up 3 bases, with 15 bases separating them. CDR1 and CDR2 (germline): DFQATT, SNEGSKA (reference sequence). This CDR3 has 14 amino acids. These data originate in a study of T cells in Graves' hyperthyroidism and ophthalmopathy. Amplification targeted TCR beta CDR3 regions from RNA transcripts. The HTBI set primed first-round TCR CDR3 RT-PCR. TCRdb reanalysed the multiplex PCR reads using MiXCR and keeps one entry per CDR3 protein. The sample includes about 99,000 distinct CDR3 sequences, 45% to 50% of them seen just once.

The sample consisted of blood. The rearrangement uses TRBV20-1 and TRBJ1-1; TRBD1 might be the D (5 bases). This TCR came from a man aged 35-49 years with Graves' hyperthyroidism. The CDR3, as DNA: TGCAGTGCTAAGGCAGGGAAATCGGACACTGAAGCTTTCTTT. Translated, it gives CSAKAGKSDTEAFF.